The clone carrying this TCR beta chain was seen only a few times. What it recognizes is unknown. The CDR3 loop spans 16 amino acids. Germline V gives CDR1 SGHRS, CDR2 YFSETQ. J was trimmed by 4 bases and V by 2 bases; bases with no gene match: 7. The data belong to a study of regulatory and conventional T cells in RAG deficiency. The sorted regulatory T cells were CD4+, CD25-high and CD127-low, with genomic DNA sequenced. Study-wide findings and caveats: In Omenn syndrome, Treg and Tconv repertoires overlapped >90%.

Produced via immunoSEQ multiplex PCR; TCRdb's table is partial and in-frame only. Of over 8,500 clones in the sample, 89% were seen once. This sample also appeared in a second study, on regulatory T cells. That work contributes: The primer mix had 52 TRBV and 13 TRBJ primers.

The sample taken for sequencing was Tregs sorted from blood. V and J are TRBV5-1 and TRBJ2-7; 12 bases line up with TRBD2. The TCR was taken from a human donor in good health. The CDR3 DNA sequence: TGCGCCAGCAGCTTTTCTCCGGGACTAGCGGGTTACGAGCAGTACTTC. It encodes CASSFSPGLAGYEQYF.